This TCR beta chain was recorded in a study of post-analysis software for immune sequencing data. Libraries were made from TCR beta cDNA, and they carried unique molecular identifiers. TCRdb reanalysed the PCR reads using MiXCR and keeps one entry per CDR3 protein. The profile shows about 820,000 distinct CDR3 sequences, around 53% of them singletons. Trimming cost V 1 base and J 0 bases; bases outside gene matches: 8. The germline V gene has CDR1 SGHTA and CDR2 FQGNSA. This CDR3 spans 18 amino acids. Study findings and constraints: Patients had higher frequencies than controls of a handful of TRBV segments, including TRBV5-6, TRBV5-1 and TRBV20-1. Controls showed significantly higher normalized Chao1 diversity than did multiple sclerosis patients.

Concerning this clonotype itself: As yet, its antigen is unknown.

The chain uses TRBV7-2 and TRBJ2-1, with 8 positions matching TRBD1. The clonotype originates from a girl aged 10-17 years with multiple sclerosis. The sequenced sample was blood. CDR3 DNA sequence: TGTGCCAGCAGCTTAGGCCCCCGTGGACAGGGCTCCTACAATGAGCAGTTCTTC. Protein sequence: CASSLGPRGQGSYNEQFF.